These 22 T cell receptor beta chains share one sample of origin, sequenced in a study of identical twins. TCRdb reprocessed the 5' RACE reads via MiXCR and lists one record per CDR3 protein. This table has under 300,000 distinct CDR3 sequences, roughly 12% appearing once. These same data were also listed under a study on yellow fever vaccine responses in identical twins.

Sequenced sample: memory (CD45RO+) T cells sorted from blood. The source is a woman younger than 35 in good health.

Points on this clonotype: Germline is not matched at one junction end, which may reflect a read error. V and J are TRBV12-3 or TRBV12-4 and TRBJ2-1, with D unresolved. This CDR3 has 12 residues. The CDR3 sequence: CASREGYSEQFF. In DNA form, the CDR3 reads TGTGCCAGCAGGGAAGGGTACAGTGAGCAGTTCTTC.

In its sample, this clonotype was seen many times. The V call is TRBV29-1, the J call TRBJ2-1, with D maybe TRBD1 (6 bases). V dropped 4 bases and J dropped 0 bases, with 13 bases sitting between them. Germline CDR1 and CDR2: SQVTM and ANQGSEA. This CDR3 contains 15 residues. The CDR3 nucleotides read TGCAGCGTTGGGGTGGGACACAGCTCCTACAATGAGCAGTTCTTC. This sequence encodes CSVGVGHSSYNEQFF.

The sample holds many counts of this clonotype. The rearrangement joins TRBV29-1 to TRBJ2-2, with D maybe TRBD2 (6 bases). Trimming took off 7 bases at V and 3 bases at J, with 12 bases between the two ends. CDR1 is SQVTM, CDR2 ANQGSEA, per germline. This CDR3 has 13 residues. The CDR3 DNA is TGCAGCGGCCTTGGGGGGTACACCGGGGAGCTGTTTTTT. This encodes CSGLGGYTGELFF.

This clonotype has only a few counts. J is TRBJ2-1 and V is TRBV3-1, with 12 bases matching TRBD2. The CDR3 spans 20 residues. The trim removed 5 bases at V and 4 bases at J, leaving 18 bases unmatched. Germline lookup yields CDR1 LGHDT and CDR2 YNNKEL (reference sequence). The CDR3 sequence: CASSSQVRLTSGSIYNEQFF. DNA of the CDR3: TGTGCCAGCAGCAGCCAAGTCAGGCTGACTAGCGGGAGTATTTACAATGAGCAGTTCTTC.

This clonotype was seen a few times. The genes are TRBV20-1 and TRBJ1-2; D not resolved. The germline V and J ends were trimmed by 3 bases and 8 bases, with 10 bases remaining between them. Per germline, CDR1 DFQATT and CDR2 SNEGSKA (reference sequence). This CDR3 region has 11 residues. The CDR3 loop reads CSARRIDGYTF. The CDR3 DNA sequence: TGCAGTGCTAGGAGGATCGACGGCTACACCTTC.

This clonotype was seen only a few times. This chain joins TRBV5-6 and TRBJ2-3; 15 bases agree with TRBD2. The germline V gene encodes CDR1 SGHDT and CDR2 YYEEEE. The length of the CDR3 is 18 residues. With V trimmed by 4 bases and J by 4 bases, 10 bases remained unmatched. CDR3 sequence: CASSPGLAGGRVADTQYF. The CDR3 bases are TGTGCCAGCAGCCCCGGACTAGCGGGGGGGCGAGTGGCAGATACGCAGTATTTT.

This clonotype was found a few times. This chain connects TRBV6-2 or TRBV6-3 to TRBJ2-3, with TRBD1 as a possible D gene (7 bases). V was clipped by 6 bases and J by 4 bases, with 20 bases between them. The CDR3 sequence is 16 residues long. Looked up from germline, CDR1 is MNHEY and CDR2 is SVGEGT. As DNA, the CDR3 is TGTGCCAGCAGCCCCCGTGGAGGGGGCTATTCAGATACGCAGTATTTT. It yields the protein CASSPRGGGYSDTQYF.

This clonotype was seen more than once but under ten times. The chain is built from TRBV7-2 and TRBJ1-4; tentative D call: TRBD1 (5 bases). This CDR3 region has 15 residues. Germline loops: CDR1 SGHTA, CDR2 FQGNSA. The V and J ends lost 2 bases and 4 bases respectively, with 11 bases between them. In DNA, the CDR3 is TGTGCCAGCAGCTTACAGGGTGGGGATAATGAAAAACTGTTTTTT. Protein product: CASSLQGGDNEKLFF. The full variable domain, with the rest looked up from reference TRBV7-2 and TRBJ1-4, is GAGVSQSPSNKVTEKGKDVELRCDPISGHTALYWYRQSLGQGLEFLIYFQGNSAPDKSGLPSDRFSAERTGGSVSTLTIQRTQQEDSAVYLCASSLQGGDNEKLFFGSGTQLSVL.

The chain joins TRBV20-1 to TRBJ1-5; D call uncertain. Germline V gene sequence: CDR1 DFQATT, CDR2 SNEGSKA (reference sequence). The CDR3 loop spans 13 amino acids. V shed 2 bases and J shed 0 bases, with 5 bases lying between them. The CDR3 DNA sequence: TGCAGTGCTAGAAACGGTAGCAATCAGCCCCAGCATTTT. Encoded protein: CSARNGSNQPQHF.

Comments on this clonotype: Given a much more abundant clone one base away, this may be a read error. This sequence joins TRBV7-8 and TRBJ2-2; TRBD1 or TRBD2 may be the D gene (6 bases each). Germline V gene data show CDR1 as SGHVS and CDR2 as FQNEAQ. There are 15 residues in the CDR3. Trimming removed 7 bases at V and 4 bases at J, with 16 bases between. The CDR3: CASTFTGASTGELFF. The CDR3 coding sequence is TGTGCCAGCACCTTCACGGGGGCGAGCACCGGGGAGCTGTTTTTT.

This clonotype was picked up many times. The chain is built from TRBV24-1 and TRBJ2-2, with D hard to call. Deletions cut 9 bases from V and 3 bases from J, with 10 bases between. The CDR3 extends over 13 amino acids. Germline CDR1 and CDR2: KGHDR and SFDVKD. CDR3 amino acids: CATYGVDTGELFF. DNA for the CDR3: TGTGCCACCTATGGGGTCGACACCGGGGAGCTGTTTTTT.

This clonotype turned up a few times. CDR3 nucleotide sequence: TGCAGTGCTAGAGATGGCAGGGCCTATAATTCACCCCTCCACTTT. Its protein is CSARDGRAYNSPLHF. This sequence joins TRBV20-1 and TRBJ1-6; maybe TRBD1 (5 bases). CDR1 and CDR2 (germline): DFQATT, SNEGSKA (reference sequence). The CDR3 has 15 amino acids. Between the trimmed V and J ends, which lost 0 bases and 2 bases, there was a span of 8 bases.

This clonotype was recorded many times. This rearrangement joins TRBV6-2 or TRBV6-3 to TRBJ2-2; no firm D call. The CDR3 runs to 12 residues. CDR1 and CDR2 (germline): MNHEY, SVGEGT. Between the trimmed V and J ends, which lost 8 bases and 5 bases, there was a span of 9 bases. This CDR3 is CASWWGTGELFF. The CDR3 DNA reads TGTGCCAGCTGGTGGGGAACCGGGGAGCTGTTTTTT.

The chain carries TRBV6-2 or TRBV6-3 and TRBJ2-1, with 9 nucleotides matching TRBD2. The CDR3 covers 18 residues. CDR1 is MNHEY and CDR2 is SVGEGT in the germline V gene. V lost 2 bases, J lost 3 bases, and 11 bases stayed unmatched. The CDR3 loop reads CASSYTLVAGVYYNEQFF. As DNA, the CDR3 is TGTGCCAGCAGTTACACCTTAGTAGCGGGAGTCTACTACAATGAGCAGTTCTTC.

This clonotype was counted a few times. The chain joins TRBV3-1 to TRBJ1-1; no clear D gene. Trimming left V 6 bases short and J 0 bases short, with 8 bases between. Looked up from germline, CDR1 is LGHDT and CDR2 is YNNKEL (reference sequence). This CDR3 contains 13 residues. The CDR3 nucleotides read TGTGCCAGCAGTCCTGATTTGAACACTGAAGCTTTCTTT. It encodes CASSPDLNTEAFF.

This chain links TRBV20-1 with TRBJ2-2; D not resolved. The germline CDR1 and CDR2 sequences are DFQATT and SNEGSKA (reference sequence). The V gene lost 3 bases and the J gene lost 6 bases, with 11 bases spanning the gap. CDR3 length: 13 residues. The DNA for the CDR3 is TGCAGTGCTAGGTTGGGCAATGCCGGGGAGCTGTTTTTT. Translating gives CSARLGNAGELFF.

This clonotype came up a few times. The gene calls are TRBV21-1 and TRBJ2-1; the table assigns TRBD1, which was not confirmed against the DNA. TRBV21-1 is recorded as a pseudogene. The CDR3 has 18 amino acids. As DNA, the CDR3 is TGTGCCAGCAGCAAAGGTCCGGCAGGGGGCAAATGGTATCATGAGCAGTTCTTC. Its protein is CASSKGPAGGKWYHEQFF.

In its sample, this clonotype was seen many times. The genes are TRBV12-3 or TRBV12-4 and TRBJ1-1; D not resolved. V was pared by 2 bases and J by 1 base, with 5 bases between. This CDR3 region has 13 residues. The CDR3 protein is CASSLYGNTEAFF. For the CDR3, the DNA is TGTGCCAGCAGTTTATATGGGAACACTGAAGCTTTCTTT.

The rearrangement uses TRBV20-1 and TRBJ2-3, with 10 bases aligning to TRBD2. Per the germline V gene, CDR1 is DFQATT and CDR2 is SNEGSKA (reference sequence). This CDR3 region has 15 residues. The J segment lost 6 bases and the V segment lost 8 bases, leaving 14 bases of the junction unmatched. The CDR3 region is CSSPPSGSVEDTQYF. Written as DNA, the CDR3 is TGCAGTTCACCACCTAGCGGGAGCGTTGAGGATACGCAGTATTTT.

This clonotype was seen only a few times. The chain employs TRBV9 and TRBJ1-1; 8 nucleotides line up with TRBD1. Germline-derived CDR1 and CDR2 are SGDLS and YYNGEE. V shed 3 bases and J 5 bases; nucleotides not matched to a gene: 6. This CDR3 is 14 amino acids long. The CDR3, as DNA: TGTGCCAGCAGCGCCTTCAGGGGGCAAACTGAAGCTTTCTTT. This encodes CASSAFRGQTEAFF.

The chain employs TRBV9 and TRBJ2-2; 12 nucleotides match TRBD1. This CDR3 has 18 residues. Trimming took 0 bases from V and 6 from J; bases not matched to a gene: 9. Germline V CDR1 and CDR2: SGDLS, YYNGEE. The CDR3 is CASSVDLPGQGASGELFF. Written as DNA, the CDR3 is TGTGCCAGCAGCGTAGACCTACCGGGACAGGGGGCATCCGGGGAGCTGTTTTTT. Full variable domain (remainder filled in from reference TRBV9 and TRBJ2-2): DSGVTQTPKHLITATGQRVTLRCSPRSGDLSVYWYQQSLDQGLQFLIQYYNGEERAKGNILERFSAQQFPDLHSELNLSSLELGDSALYFCASSVDLPGQGASGELFFGEGSRLTVL.

This clonotype appeared a few times. The chain couples TRBV4-3 to TRBJ2-5; D remains unclear. V dropped 0 bases and J dropped 4 bases, with 9 bases sitting between them. Germline V CDR1 and CDR2: LGHNA, YSLEER. The CDR3 length is 14 residues. CDR3 protein: CASSQDQRAETQYF. DNA for the CDR3: TGCGCCAGCAGCCAAGATCAAAGGGCAGAGACCCAGTACTTC.